The clone carrying this T cell receptor (beta chain) showed up just a few times. Both 60 Vbeta primers and 13 Jbeta primers went into the PCR. Profiled with immunoSEQ multiplex PCR; TCRdb holds only in-frame clones, not every one. The data show 100,000 to 150,000 clones, around 78% seen once. This sample is drawn from a study of cytomegalovirus exposure and HLA in healthy donors. V lost 1 base, J lost 1 base, and 12 bases lay in between. This CDR3 region has 16 residues. Germline V gene sequence: CDR1 SGHKS, CDR2 YYEKEE (reference sequence). V gene TRBV5-5 combines with J gene TRBJ1-5; D is perhaps TRBD1 (5 bases). Sample: PBMCs. The clonotype comes from a man aged 45-60 years in good health and CMV-seronegative. The DNA of the CDR3 is TGTGCCAGCAGCTTGTCCGGGCCAGGGAGCAATCAGCCCCAGCATTTT. Protein product: CASSLSGPGSNQPQHF.